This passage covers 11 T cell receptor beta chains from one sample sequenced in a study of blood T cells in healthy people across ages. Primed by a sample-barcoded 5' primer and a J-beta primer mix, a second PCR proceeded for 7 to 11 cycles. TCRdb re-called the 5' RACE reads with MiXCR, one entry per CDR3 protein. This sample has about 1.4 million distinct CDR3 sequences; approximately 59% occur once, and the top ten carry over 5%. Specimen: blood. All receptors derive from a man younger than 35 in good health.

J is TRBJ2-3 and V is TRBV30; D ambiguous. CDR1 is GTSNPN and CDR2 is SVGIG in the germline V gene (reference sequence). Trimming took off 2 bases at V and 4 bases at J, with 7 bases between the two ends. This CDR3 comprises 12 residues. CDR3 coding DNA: TGTGCCTGGAGTATTCTTTCAGATACGCAGTATTTT. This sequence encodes CAWSILSDTQYF. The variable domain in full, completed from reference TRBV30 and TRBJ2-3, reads SQTIHQWPATLVQPVGSPLSLECTVEGTSNPNLYWYRQAAGRGLQLLFYSVGIGQISSEVPQNLSASRPQDRQFILSSKKLLLSDSGFYLCAWSILSDTQYFGPGTRLTVL.

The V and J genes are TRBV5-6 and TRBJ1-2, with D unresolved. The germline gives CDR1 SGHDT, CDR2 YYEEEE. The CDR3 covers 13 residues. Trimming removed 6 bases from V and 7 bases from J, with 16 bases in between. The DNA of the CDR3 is TGTGCCAGCACCCACGACCCGGTCGGTGGCTACACCTTC. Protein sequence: CASTHDPVGGYTF.

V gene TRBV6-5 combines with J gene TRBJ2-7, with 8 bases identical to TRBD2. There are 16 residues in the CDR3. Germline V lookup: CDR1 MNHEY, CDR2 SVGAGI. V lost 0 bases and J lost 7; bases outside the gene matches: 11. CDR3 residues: CASSYSDSGIYVEQYF. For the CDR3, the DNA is TGTGCCAGCAGTTACTCGGATAGCGGGATATACGTGGAGCAGTACTTC.

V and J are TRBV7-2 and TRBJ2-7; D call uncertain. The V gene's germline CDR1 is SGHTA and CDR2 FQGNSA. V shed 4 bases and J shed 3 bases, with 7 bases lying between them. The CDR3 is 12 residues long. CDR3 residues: CASSSTHYEQYF. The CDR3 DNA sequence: TGTGCCAGCAGCTCAACCCACTACGAGCAGTACTTC.

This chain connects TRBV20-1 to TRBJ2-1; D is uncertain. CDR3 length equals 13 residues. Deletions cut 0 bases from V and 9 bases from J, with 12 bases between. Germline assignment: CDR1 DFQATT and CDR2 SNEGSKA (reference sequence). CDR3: CSARDIRLVEQFF. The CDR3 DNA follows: TGCAGTGCTAGAGACATTAGGCTCGTTGAGCAGTTCTTC.

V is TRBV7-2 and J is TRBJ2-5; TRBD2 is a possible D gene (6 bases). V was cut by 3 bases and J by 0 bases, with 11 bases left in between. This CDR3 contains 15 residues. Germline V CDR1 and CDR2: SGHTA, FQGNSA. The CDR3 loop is CASSLREANQETQYF. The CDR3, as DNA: TGTGCCAGCAGCTTGAGGGAGGCGAACCAAGAGACCCAGTACTTC.

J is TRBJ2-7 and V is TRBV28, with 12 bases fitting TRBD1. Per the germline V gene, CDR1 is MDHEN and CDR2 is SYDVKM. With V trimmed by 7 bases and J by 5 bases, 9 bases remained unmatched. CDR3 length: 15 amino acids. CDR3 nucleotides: TGTGCCAGCACTTTCGGGACAGGGGGCAGGAACGAGCAGTACTTC. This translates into CASTFGTGGRNEQYF.

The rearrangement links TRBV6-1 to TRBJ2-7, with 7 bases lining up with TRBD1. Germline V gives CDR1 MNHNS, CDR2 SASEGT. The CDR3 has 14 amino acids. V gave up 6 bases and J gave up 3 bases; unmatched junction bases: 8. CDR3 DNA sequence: TGTGCCAGCAGGGCCGGGACAGAGGTCTACGAGCAGTACTTC. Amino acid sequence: CASRAGTEVYEQYF.

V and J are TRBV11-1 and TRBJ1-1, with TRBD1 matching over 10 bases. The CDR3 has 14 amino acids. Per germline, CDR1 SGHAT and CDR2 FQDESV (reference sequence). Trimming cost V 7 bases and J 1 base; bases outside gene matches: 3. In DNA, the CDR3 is TGTGCCAGCAAGAGGGACAGGGGGAACACTGAAGCTTTCTTT. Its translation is CASKRDRGNTEAFF. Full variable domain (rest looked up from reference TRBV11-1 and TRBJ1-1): EAEVAQSPRYKITEKSQAVAFWCDPISGHATLYWYRQILGQGPELLVQFQDESVVDDSQLPKDRFSAERLKGVDSTLKIQPAELGDSAMYLCASKRDRGNTEAFFGQGTRLTVV.

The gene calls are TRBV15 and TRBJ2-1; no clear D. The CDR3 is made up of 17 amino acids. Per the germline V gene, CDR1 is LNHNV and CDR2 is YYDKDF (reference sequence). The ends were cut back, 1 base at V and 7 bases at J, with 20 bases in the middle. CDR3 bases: TGTGCCACCAGCAGAGCAGAAAGGCGGAAACCAATTAATGAGCAGTTCTTC. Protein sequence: CATSRAERRKPINEQFF.

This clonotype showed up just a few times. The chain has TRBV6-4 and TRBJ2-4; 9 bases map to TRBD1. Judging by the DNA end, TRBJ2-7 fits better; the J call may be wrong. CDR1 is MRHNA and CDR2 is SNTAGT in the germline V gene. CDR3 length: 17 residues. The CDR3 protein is CASSKYPLGQGGDEQYF. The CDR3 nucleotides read TGTGCCAGCAGCAAGTATCCCTTGGGACAGGGAGGGGACGAGCAGTACTTC.